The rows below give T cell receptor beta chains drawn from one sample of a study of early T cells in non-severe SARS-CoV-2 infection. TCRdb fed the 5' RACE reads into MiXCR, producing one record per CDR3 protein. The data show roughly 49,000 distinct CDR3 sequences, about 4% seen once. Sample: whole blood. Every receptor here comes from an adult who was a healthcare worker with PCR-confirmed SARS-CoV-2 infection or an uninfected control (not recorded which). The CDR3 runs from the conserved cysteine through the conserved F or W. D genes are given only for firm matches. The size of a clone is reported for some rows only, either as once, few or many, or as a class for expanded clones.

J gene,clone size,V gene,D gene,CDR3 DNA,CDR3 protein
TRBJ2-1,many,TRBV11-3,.,TGTGCCAGCAGCCCCGGCGGAGACAAGAAGGGGGAGCAGTTCTTC,CASSPGGDKKGEQFF
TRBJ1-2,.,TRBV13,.,TGTGCCAGCAGCTTAGAGAGGGGATACTATGGCTACACCTTC,CASSLERGYYGYTF
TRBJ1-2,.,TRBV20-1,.,TGCAGTGCTTACCCGGGCTACACCTTC,CSAYPGYTF
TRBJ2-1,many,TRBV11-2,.,TGTGCCAGCAGCGGACGCAGGGCCTCCTACAATGAGCAGTTCTTC,CASSGRRASYNEQFF
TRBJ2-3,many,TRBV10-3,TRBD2,TGTGCCATCAGTGAGAGTAGCGGGAGAACAGATACGCAGTATTTT,CAISESSGRTDTQYF
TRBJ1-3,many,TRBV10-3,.,TGTGCCATCAGTGGTGGAAACACCATATATTTT,CAISGGNTIYF
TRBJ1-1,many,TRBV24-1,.,TGTGCCACCAGTGATGACCCTAGGCGGCGGGGCGTCGCTGAAGCTTTCTTT,CATSDDPRRRGVAEAFF
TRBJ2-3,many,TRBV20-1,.,TGCAGTGCTGGGATGAGGCTCAGGACCACAGATACGCAGTATTTT,CSAGMRLRTTDTQYF
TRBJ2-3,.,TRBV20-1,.,TGCAGTGCTAGAGAGGGGTCCCGCACAGATACGCAGTATTTT,CSAREGSRTDTQYF
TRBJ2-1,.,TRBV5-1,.,TGCGCCAGCGCTCGGACAGACTCCTACAATGAGCAGTTCTTC,CASARTDSYNEQFF
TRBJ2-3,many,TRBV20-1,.,TGCAGTGCTAGAGTTAGCACAGATACGCAGTATTTT,CSARVSTDTQYF
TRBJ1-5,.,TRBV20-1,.,TGCAGTGCTAGAGAACGGGGCAGTAATCAGCCCCAGCATTTT,CSARERGSNQPQHF
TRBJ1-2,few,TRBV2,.,TGTGCCAGCAGGGACGTTAACTATGGCTACACCTTC,CASRDVNYGYTF
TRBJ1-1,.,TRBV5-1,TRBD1,TGCGCCAGCAGCCCGTCGGTCGGACAGGGGAACACTGAAGCTTTCTTT,CASSPSVGQGNTEAFF
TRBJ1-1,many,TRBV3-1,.,TGTGCCAGCAGCCAAGGGTTAATGAACACTGAAGCTTTCTTT,CASSQGLMNTEAFF
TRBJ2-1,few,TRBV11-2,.,TGTGCCAGCAGCTCTGCTGGCTCCCTCTCCTACAATGAGCAGTTCTTC,CASSSAGSLSYNEQFF
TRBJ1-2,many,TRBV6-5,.,TGTGCCAGCACCCGCGGGACCGATTTTAGCTATGGCTACACCTTC,CASTRGTDFSYGYTF
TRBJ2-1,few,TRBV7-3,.,TGTGCCAGCAGCTTATATCGGGGGGCGCGCAATGAGCAGTTCTTC,CASSLYRGARNEQFF
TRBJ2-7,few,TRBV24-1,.,TGTGCCACCAGTGATTTCGGGTACGAGCAGTACTTC,CATSDFGYEQYF
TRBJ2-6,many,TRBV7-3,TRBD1,TGTGCCAGCAGCTTAAAGGGACAGGCCGATATCTCTGGGGCCAACGTCCTGACTTTC,CASSLKGQADISGANVLTF
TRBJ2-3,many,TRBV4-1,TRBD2,TGCGCCAGCAGCCAAGCTAGCGGGAGCACAGATACGCAGTATTTT,CASSQASGSTDTQYF
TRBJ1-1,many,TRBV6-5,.,TGTGCCAGCAGTTATATGGACGGATACACTGAAGCTTTCTTT,CASSYMDGYTEAFF
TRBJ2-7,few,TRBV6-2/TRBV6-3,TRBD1,TGTGCCAGCAGTTGGATCCCGGGACAGGGGTTAGACGAGCAGTACTTC,CASSWIPGQGLDEQYF
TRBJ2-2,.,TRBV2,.,TGTGCCAGCAGTACAGAGCGGAGTAACACCGGGGAGCTGTTTTTT,CASSTERSNTGELFF
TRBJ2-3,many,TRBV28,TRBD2,TGTGCCAGCTCGGGACTAGCGGGGCGGACAGATACGCAGTATTTT,CASSGLAGRTDTQYF
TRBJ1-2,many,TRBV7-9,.,TGTGCCAGCAGCTTAGTTTTATACGGGGAGAACTATGGCTACACCTTC,CASSLVLYGENYGYTF
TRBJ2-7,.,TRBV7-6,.,TGTGCCAGCGTTTCGGGATACGAGCAGTACTTC,CASVSGYEQYF
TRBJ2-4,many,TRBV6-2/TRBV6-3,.,TGTGCCAGCGCGCCCGGGGGAGCCAAAAACATTCAGTACTTC,CASAPGGAKNIQYF
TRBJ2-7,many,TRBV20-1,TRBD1,TGCAGTGCTAGAGATGGGACAGACGAGCAGTACTTC,CSARDGTDEQYF
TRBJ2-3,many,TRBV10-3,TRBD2,TGTGCCATCGACGCGGGGGGCACAGATACGCAGTATTTT,CAIDAGGTDTQYF
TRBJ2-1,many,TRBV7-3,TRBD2,TGTGCCAGCAGCTTAATAGCGGGGGCCGCCTACAATGAGCAGTTCTTC,CASSLIAGAAYNEQFF
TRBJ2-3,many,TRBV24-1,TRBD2,TGTGCCACCAGTGACCCCTATGCTAGCGGGGGTTCCACAGATACGCAGTATTTT,CATSDPYASGGSTDTQYF
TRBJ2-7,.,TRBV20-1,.,TGCAGTGCTAGAGGAGGGTCAGGGGTCGTGTACGAGCAGTACTTC,CSARGGSGVVYEQYF
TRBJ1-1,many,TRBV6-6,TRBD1,TGTGCCAGCAGCCGAGGGACAGGGCGTTTAGACGCTTTCTTT,CASSRGTGRLDAFF
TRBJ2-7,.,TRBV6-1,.,TGTGCCAGCAGTGCCGGTAGTTCCGAGCAGTACTTC,CASSAGSSEQYF
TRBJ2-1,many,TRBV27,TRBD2,TGTGCCAGCAGTCCGGCGGGCACGAAGCGGGGTCACAATGAGCAGTTCTTC,CASSPAGTKRGHNEQFF